One and the same sample provided the 10 T cell receptor beta chains below, sequenced in a study of shared clonotypes between healthy human individuals. This table comes from immunoSEQ multiplex PCR, and its TCRdb copy is limited to in-frame clones, with some not included. This sample has over a million clones, with 70% to 80% found just once. Source material: memory CD4+ T cells from PBMCs. The subset: CD45RA-negative fraction. These receptors all come from a man between 18 and 35 years old in good health. Some clones in this sample may be carry-over from other donors' samples.

The chain links TRBV7-8 to TRBJ2-3; maybe TRBD1 (5 bases). The CDR3 runs 14 residues. Trimming left V 5 bases short and J 4 bases short, with 13 bases between. Germline V lookup: CDR1 SGHVS, CDR2 FQNEAQ. In DNA, the CDR3 is TGTGCCAGCAGCCTAGACAGTGGCGCAGATACGCAGTATTTT. Encoded protein: CASSLDSGADTQYF.

This chain uses TRBV5-1 with TRBJ2-7; 7 bases are shared with TRBD2. The junction had 6 bases not matched to a gene; V was cut back by 3 bases and J by 0 bases. The length of the CDR3 is 15 residues. Germline V lookup: CDR1 SGHRS, CDR2 YFSETQ. CDR3 DNA sequence: TGCGCCAGCAGCTACGCAGCGGGATACTCCTACGAGCAGTACTTC. It translates to CASSYAAGYSYEQYF.

There are a few counts of this clone. The V gene is TRBV11-2, the J gene TRBJ2-7; no clear D. V dropped 0 bases and J dropped 6 bases, with 12 bases sitting between them. The germline V gene encodes CDR1 SGHAT and CDR2 FQNNGV. The length of the CDR3 is 14 residues. CDR3 protein: CASSLDLVIGEQYF. CDR3 nucleotides: TGTGCCAGCAGCTTAGATCTGGTGATAGGCGAGCAGTACTTC.

The gene calls are TRBV20-1 and TRBJ1-5; D remains ambiguous. V lost 4 bases and J lost 6, with 7 bases in between. The CDR3 totals 11 residues. Germline V lookup: CDR1 DFQATT, CDR2 SNEGSKA (reference sequence). CDR3 sequence reads: CSAIVGQPQHF. CDR3 coding DNA: TGCAGTGCTATTGTTGGTCAGCCCCAGCATTTT.

The chain is built from TRBV27 and TRBJ1-2; D gene uncertain. The CDR3 length is 15 residues. The V gene's germline CDR1 is MNHEY and CDR2 SMNVEV (reference sequence). V gave up 2 bases and J gave up 0 bases, with 10 bases separating them. The CDR3 here is CASSLNGHANYGYTF. The CDR3 DNA follows: TGTGCCAGCAGTTTAAACGGCCACGCTAACTATGGCTACACCTTC.

This chain joins TRBV12-5 and TRBJ1-5; D call uncertain. Germline assignment: CDR1 LGHNT and CDR2 FRNRAP. V dropped 1 base and J dropped 9 bases, with 10 bases sitting between them. There are 13 residues in the CDR3. The CDR3 reads CASGLGTSRPQHF. DNA of the CDR3: TGTGCTAGTGGTTTGGGGACCTCTCGGCCCCAGCATTTT.

This clone was counted at least ten times. The chain combines TRBV2 with TRBJ2-5, with 7 bases identical to TRBD1. The germline V gene has CDR1 SNHLY and CDR2 FYNNEI. This CDR3 has 13 residues. Trimming removed 10 bases from V and 2 bases from J; junction bases left unmatched: 7. CDR3: CATLRGQQETQYF. The DNA of the CDR3 is TGTGCCACCCTGAGGGGACAGCAAGAGACCCAGTACTTC. The full variable domain, completed using reference TRBV2 and TRBJ2-5, is EPEVTQTPSHQVTQMGQEVILRCVPISNHLYFYWYRQILGQKVEFLVSFYNNEISEKSEIFDDQFSVERPDGSNFTLKIRSTKLEDSAMYFCATLRGQQETQYFGPGTRLLVL.

V gene TRBV9 combines with J gene TRBJ1-5; tentatively, D is TRBD1 (5 bases). Germline V gene lookup returns CDR1 SGDLS and CDR2 YYNGEE. The CDR3 runs 14 residues. Trimming left V 2 bases short and J 1 base short, with 7 bases between. The CDR3 here is CASSVWDSNQPQHF. The CDR3 DNA is TGTGCCAGCAGCGTTTGGGACAGCAATCAGCCCCAGCATTTT.

There are a few counts of this clone. The chain combines TRBV28 with TRBJ2-5, with a weak D call TRBD1 (6 bases). Gene TRBJ2-7 matches the end of the DNA better, so the J call may be wrong. The germline V gene encodes CDR1 MDHEN and CDR2 SYDVKM. This CDR3 comprises 18 residues. The CDR3 bases are TGTGCCAGCAGTTTATGGGGCGTTGGGGACAAGGGGCCCCACGAGCAGTACTTC. Translation: CASSLWGVGDKGPHEQYF.

This chain connects TRBV7-9 to TRBJ2-5; D might be TRBD1 or TRBD2, each matching 5 bases. The V and J ends lost 5 bases and 0 bases respectively, with 13 bases between them. The CDR3 has 15 amino acids. Germline V gives CDR1 SEHNR, CDR2 FQNEAQ (reference sequence). In DNA form, the CDR3 reads TGTGCCAGCAGCCGAGCCGGGACCCACCAAGAGACCCAGTACTTC. Protein sequence: CASSRAGTHQETQYF. The complete variable domain, with remaining parts taken from reference TRBV7-9 and TRBJ2-5, reads DTGVSQNPRHKITKRGQNVTFRCDPISEHNRLYWYRQTLGQGPEFLTYFQNEAQLEKSRLLSDRFSAERPKGSFSTLEIQRTEQGDSAMYLCASSRAGTHQETQYFGPGTRLLVL.